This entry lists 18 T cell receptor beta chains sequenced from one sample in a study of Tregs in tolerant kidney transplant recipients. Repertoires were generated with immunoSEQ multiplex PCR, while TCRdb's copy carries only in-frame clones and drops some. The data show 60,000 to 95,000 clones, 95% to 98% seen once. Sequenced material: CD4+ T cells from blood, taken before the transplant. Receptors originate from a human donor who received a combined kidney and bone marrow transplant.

This chain's CDR3 is CASSRASGVRDTQYF. CDR3 nucleotides: TGTGCCAGCAGCCGGGCTAGCGGGGTGAGAGATACGCAGTATTTT. This chain connects TRBV5-4 to TRBJ2-3; 9 bases map to TRBD2. The CDR3 loop spans 15 amino acids. J gave up 5 bases and V 4 bases, and 8 bases lay outside the gene matches. Germline-derived CDR1 and CDR2 are SGHNT and YYREEE (reference sequence).

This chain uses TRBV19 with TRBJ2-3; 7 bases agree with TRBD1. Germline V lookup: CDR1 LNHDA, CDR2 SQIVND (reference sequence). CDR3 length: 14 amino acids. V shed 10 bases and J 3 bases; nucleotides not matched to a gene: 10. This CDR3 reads CATDDRASTDTQYF. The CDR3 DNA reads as TGTGCCACCGATGACAGGGCCTCTACAGATACGCAGTATTTT.

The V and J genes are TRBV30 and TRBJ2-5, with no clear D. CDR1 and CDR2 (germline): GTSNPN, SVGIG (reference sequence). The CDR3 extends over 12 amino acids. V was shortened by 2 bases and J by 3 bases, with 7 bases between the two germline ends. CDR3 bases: TGTGCCTGGAGTCCTACAGAAGAGACCCAGTACTTC. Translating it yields CAWSPTEETQYF.

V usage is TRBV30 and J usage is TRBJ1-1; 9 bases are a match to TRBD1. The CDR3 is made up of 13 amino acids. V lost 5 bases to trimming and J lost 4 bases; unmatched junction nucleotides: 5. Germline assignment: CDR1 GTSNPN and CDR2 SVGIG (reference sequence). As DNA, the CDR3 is TGTGCCTGGCAAAAGGACAGGGGCACTGAAGCTTTCTTT. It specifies CAWQKDRGTEAFF.

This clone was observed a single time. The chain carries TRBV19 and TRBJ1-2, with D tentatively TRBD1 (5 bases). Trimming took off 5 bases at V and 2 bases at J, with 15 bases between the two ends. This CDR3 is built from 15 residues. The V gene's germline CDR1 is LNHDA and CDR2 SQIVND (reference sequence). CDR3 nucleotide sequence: TGTGCCAGTAGTGTAACGGGACTCTCCAACTATGGCTACACCTTC. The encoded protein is CASSVTGLSNYGYTF.

The CDR3 reads CASSQAPGRGAIYNEQFF. The CDR3 nucleotides are TGCGCCAGCAGCCAAGCCCCGGGGCGGGGGGCGATTTACAATGAGCAGTTCTTC. V gene TRBV4-3 combines with J gene TRBJ2-1, with 8 positions matching TRBD2. V lost 1 base, J lost 4 bases, and 12 bases stayed unmatched. The CDR3 totals 18 residues. Germline CDR1 and CDR2: LGHNA and YSLEER.

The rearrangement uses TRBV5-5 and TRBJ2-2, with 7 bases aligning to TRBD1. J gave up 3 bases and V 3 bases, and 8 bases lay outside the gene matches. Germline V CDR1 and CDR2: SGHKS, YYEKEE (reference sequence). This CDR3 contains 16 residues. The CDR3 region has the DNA TGTGCCAGCAGCTCGAGAGGGGGCGGCGACACCGGGGAGCTGTTTTTT. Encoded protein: CASSSRGGGDTGELFF.

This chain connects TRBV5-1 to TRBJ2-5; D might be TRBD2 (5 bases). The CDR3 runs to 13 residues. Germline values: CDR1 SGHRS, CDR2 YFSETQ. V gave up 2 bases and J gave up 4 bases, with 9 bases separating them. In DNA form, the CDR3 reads TGCGCCAGCAGCTTTGCCAGCGGAGAGACCCAGTACTTC. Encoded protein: CASSFASGETQYF.

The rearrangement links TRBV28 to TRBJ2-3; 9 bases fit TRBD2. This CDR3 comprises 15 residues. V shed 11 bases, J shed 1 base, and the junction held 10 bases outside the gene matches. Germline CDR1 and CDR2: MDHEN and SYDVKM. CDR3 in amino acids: CAGSLAGARTDTQYF. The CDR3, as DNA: TGTGCCGGGTCGTTAGCGGGGGCGCGCACAGATACGCAGTATTTT.

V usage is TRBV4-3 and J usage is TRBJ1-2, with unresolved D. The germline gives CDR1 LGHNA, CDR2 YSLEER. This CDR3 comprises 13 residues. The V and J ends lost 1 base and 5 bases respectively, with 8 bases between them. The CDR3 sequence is CASSQGPGYGYTF. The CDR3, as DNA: TGCGCCAGCAGCCAAGGCCCAGGTTATGGCTACACCTTC.

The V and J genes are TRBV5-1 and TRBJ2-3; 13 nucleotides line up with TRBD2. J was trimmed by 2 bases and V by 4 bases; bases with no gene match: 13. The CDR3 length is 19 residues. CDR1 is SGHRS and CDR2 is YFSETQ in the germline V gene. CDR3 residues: CASSSLLGTSGAHTDTQYF. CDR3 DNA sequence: TGCGCCAGCAGCAGCCTACTCGGGACTAGCGGGGCCCACACAGATACGCAGTATTTT.

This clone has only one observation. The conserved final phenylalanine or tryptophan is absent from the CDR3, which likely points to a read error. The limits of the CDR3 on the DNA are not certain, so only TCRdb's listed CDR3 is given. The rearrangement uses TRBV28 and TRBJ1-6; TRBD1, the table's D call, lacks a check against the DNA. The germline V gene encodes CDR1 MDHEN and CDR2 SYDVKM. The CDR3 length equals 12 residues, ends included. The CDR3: CASSSAAGTRRV.

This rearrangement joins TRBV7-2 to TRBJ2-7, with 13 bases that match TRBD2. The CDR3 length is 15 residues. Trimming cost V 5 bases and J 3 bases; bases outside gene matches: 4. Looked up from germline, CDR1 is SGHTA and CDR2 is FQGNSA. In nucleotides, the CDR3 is TGTGCCAGCAGCCCCGGGACTAGCGGGATCTACGAGCAGTACTTC. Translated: CASSPGTSGIYEQYF.

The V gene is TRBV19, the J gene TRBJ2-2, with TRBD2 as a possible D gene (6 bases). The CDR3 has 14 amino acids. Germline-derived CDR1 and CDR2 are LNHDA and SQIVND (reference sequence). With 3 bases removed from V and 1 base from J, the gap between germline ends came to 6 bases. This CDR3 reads CASSIGRNTGELFF. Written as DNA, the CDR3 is TGTGCCAGTAGTATCGGGAGGAACACCGGGGAGCTGTTTTTT. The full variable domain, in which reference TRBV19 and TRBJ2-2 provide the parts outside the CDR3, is DGGITQSPKYLFRKEGQNVTLSCEQNLNHDAMYWYRQDPGQGLRLIYYSQIVNDFQKGDIAEGYSVSREKKESFPLTVTSAQKNPTAFYLCASSIGRNTGELFFGEGSRLTVL.

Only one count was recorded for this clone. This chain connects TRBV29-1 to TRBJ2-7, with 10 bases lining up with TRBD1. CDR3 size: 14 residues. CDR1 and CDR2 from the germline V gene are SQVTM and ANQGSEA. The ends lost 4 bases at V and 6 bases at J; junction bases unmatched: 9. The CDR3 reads CSVGRETGGSEQYF. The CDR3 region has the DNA TGCAGCGTTGGGCGCGAGACAGGGGGCTCCGAGCAGTACTTC.

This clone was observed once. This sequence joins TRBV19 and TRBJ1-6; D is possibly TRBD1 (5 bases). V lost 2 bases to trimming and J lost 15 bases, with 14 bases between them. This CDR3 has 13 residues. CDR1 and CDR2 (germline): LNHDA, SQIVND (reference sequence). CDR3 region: CASSIRLDSGLHF. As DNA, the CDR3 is TGTGCCAGTAGTATACGACTCGACAGTGGCCTCCACTTT.

The CDR3 is CASTTFSGSKVDTQYF. The CDR3 coding sequence is TGTGCCAGCACCACCTTTAGCGGGAGTAAGGTAGATACGCAGTATTTT. This chain joins TRBV7-2 and TRBJ2-3, with 9 bases identical to TRBD2. From germline, CDR1 is SGHTA and CDR2 FQGNSA. V gave up 7 bases and J gave up 5 bases; unmatched junction bases: 13. There are 16 residues in the CDR3.

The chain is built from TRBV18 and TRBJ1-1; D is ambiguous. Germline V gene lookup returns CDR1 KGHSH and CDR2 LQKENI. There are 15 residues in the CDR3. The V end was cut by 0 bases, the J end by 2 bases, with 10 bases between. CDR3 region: CASSPPSQRNTEAFF. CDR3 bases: TGTGCCAGCTCACCACCTTCGCAGCGAAACACTGAAGCTTTCTTT.